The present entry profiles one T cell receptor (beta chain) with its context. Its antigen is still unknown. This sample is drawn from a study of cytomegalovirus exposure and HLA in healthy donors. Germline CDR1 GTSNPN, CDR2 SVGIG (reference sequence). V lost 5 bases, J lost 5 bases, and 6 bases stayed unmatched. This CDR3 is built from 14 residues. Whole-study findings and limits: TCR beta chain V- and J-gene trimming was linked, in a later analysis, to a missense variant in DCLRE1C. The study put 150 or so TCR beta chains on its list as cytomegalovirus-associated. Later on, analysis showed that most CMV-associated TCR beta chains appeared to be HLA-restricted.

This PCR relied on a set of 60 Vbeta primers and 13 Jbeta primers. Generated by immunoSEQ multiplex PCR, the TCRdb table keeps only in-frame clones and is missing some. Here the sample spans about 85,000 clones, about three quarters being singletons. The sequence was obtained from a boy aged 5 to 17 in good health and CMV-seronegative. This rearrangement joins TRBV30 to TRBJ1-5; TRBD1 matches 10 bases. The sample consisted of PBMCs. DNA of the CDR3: TGTGCCTGGGCGATGGGACAGGGGCATCAGCCCCAGCATTTT. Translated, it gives CAWAMGQGHQPQHF.